The 8 T cell receptor beta chains below were found in one sample sequenced in a study of T cells and Merkel cell carcinoma outcomes (dated by TCRdb to about 2020). The library was obtained by the immunoSEQ multiplex PCR assay. Here the immuneACCESS table is served through TCRdb, limited to in-frame sequences with V and J called. Missing clones are a known gap in these copies; in checked studies unresolved V genes cover under half, and the rest lacks a known reason. A total of around 440 clones appear in this sample, roughly nine tenths of them only once. The ten largest clones capture around 6.5% of the sample. The sequenced sample consisted of tumor tissue from Merkel cell carcinoma. The source of these receptors is a human donor with Merkel cell carcinoma.

The CDR3 bases are TGTGCCAGCAGCTTAGCGTTAAGCGGGGGGGACCCTCAACATGAGCAGTTCTTC. This encodes CASSLALSGGDPQHEQFF. The chain couples TRBV7-9 to TRBJ2-1, with 10 bases identical to TRBD2. Germline-derived CDR1 and CDR2 are SEHNR and FQNEAQ (reference sequence). Germline trimming cut 0 bases from V and 8 bases from J; bases unmatched to any gene: 13. There are 18 residues in the CDR3.

DNA for the CDR3: TGCGCCAGCAGCCAAGTCAATGAACAGGGAAACTATGGCTACACCTTC. Its protein product is CASSQVNEQGNYGYTF. The genes are TRBV4-1 and TRBJ1-2, with D perhaps matching TRBD1 (6 bases). The V gene lost 1 base and the J gene lost 2 bases, with 14 bases spanning the gap. The CDR3 runs 16 residues. Per the germline V gene, CDR1 is MGHRA and CDR2 is YSYEKL.

The chain combines TRBV28 with TRBJ1-5; TRBD1 might be the D (5 bases). This CDR3 is built from 16 residues. CDR1 is MDHEN, CDR2 SYDVKM, per germline. V lost 4 bases and J 6 bases, leaving 19 bases between the germline ends. The CDR3 bases are TGTGCCAGCAGTTCCCCGACGGGGGGGGGTGGTCAGCCCCAGCATTTT. Protein sequence: CASSSPTGGGGQPQHF.

The rearrangement links TRBV6-5 to TRBJ2-2, with 11 bases identical to TRBD1. CDR1 and CDR2 from the germline V gene are MNHEY and SVGAGI. The CDR3 spans 15 residues. Trimming took 8 bases from V and 6 from J; bases not matched to a gene: 8. The CDR3 DNA is TGTGCCAGCCGACTGGACAGGGGGCTGTCCGGGGAGCTGTTTTTT. Protein: CASRLDRGLSGELFF.

This chain links TRBV25-1 with TRBJ1-3; 7 positions agree with TRBD1. This CDR3 region has 16 residues. Germline trimming cut 0 bases from V and 4 bases from J; bases unmatched to any gene: 6. Germline lookup yields CDR1 MGHDK and CDR2 SYGVNS. CDR3 sequence: CASSEYGPGGGNTIYF. The CDR3 DNA follows: TGTGCCAGCAGTGAATATGGTCCAGGGGGAGGAAACACCATATATTTT. The whole variable domain, filled in from reference TRBV25-1 and TRBJ1-3, reads EADIYQTPRYLVIGTGKKITLECSQTMGHDKMYWYQQDPGMELHLIHYSYGVNSTEKGDLSSESTVSRIRTEHFPLTLESARPSHTSQYLCASSEYGPGGGNTIYFGEGSWLTVV.

The V gene is TRBV27, the J gene TRBJ1-1, with D tentatively TRBD1 (5 bases). The germline CDR1 and CDR2 sequences are MNHEY and SMNVEV (reference sequence). This CDR3 contains 15 residues. Trimming shortened V by 7 bases and J by 5 bases, and 20 bases separated the two germline ends. The CDR3 protein is CASTLLGPAETEAFF. The CDR3 DNA is TGTGCCAGCACCCTCCTGGGGCCAGCTGAAACTGAAGCTTTCTTT.

This chain connects TRBV19 to TRBJ2-3; D gene unclear. CDR1 and CDR2 (germline): LNHDA, SQIVND (reference sequence). This CDR3 contains 12 residues. V dropped 9 bases and J dropped 1 base, with 8 bases sitting between them. The DNA of the CDR3 is TGTGCCAGCGGCTGGGGCACAGATACGCAGTATTTT. Translation gives CASGWGTDTQYF.

With regard to this clone: An end of the junction differs from the germline gene, which may be a read error. This chain joins TRBV7-2 and TRBJ2-2, with TRBD2 matching 7 bases. This CDR3 comprises 14 residues. Germline loops: CDR1 SGHTA, CDR2 FQGNSA. In DNA form, the CDR3 reads TGTGCCAGCAGGGGGCGGGGGTCAACCGAGGAGCTGTTTTTT. It encodes CASRGRGSTEELFF.